What follows are 19 T cell receptor beta chains derived from one specimen sequenced in a study of blood T cell repertoires in COVID-19. Libraries were prepared by immunoSEQ multiplex PCR; TCRdb keeps only in-frame clonotypes and omits some of them. Of fewer than 500,000 clones in the sample, 80% to 90% are singletons; the top ten hold 1% to 1.5%. The sample was PBMCs or T cells enriched from blood (not recorded which). These receptors were taken from a man aged 25 to 40 who had recovered from COVID-19.

This sequence joins TRBV5-6 and TRBJ2-7; D possibly corresponds to TRBD2 (6 bases). The V and J ends lost 4 bases and 2 bases respectively, with 10 bases between them. Germline CDR1 is SGHDT and CDR2 is YYEEEE. The CDR3 runs 13 residues. The CDR3 loop is CASSHGGPYEQYF. The CDR3 DNA is TGTGCCAGCAGCCACGGGGGTCCCTACGAGCAGTACTTC.

CDR3 loop: CASSFLGPGAAEKLFF. In DNA form, the CDR3 reads TGTGCCAGCAGTTTCCTAGGGCCAGGGGCGGCTGAAAAACTGTTTTTT. The gene calls are TRBV27 and TRBJ1-4; maybe TRBD1 (6 bases). The CDR3 totals 16 residues. From germline, CDR1 is MNHEY and CDR2 SMNVEV (reference sequence). Trimming took off 3 bases at V and 7 bases at J, with 18 bases between the two ends. The variable domain in full, with the rest retrieved from reference TRBV27 and TRBJ1-4, is EAQVTQNPRYLITVTGKKLTVTCSQNMNHEYMSWYRQDPGLGLRQIYYSMNVEVTDKGDVPEGYKVSRKEKRNFPLILESPSPNQTSLYFCASSFLGPGAAEKLFFGSGTQLSVL.

The J gene is TRBJ1-5, the V gene TRBV21-1. TRBV21-1 is reported as a pseudogene. CDR3 length: 15 amino acids. The CDR3 here is CASSKSRESNQPQHF. The CDR3 coding sequence is TGTGCCAGCAGCAAATCTCGGGAAAGCAATCAGCCCCAGCATTTT.

The rearrangement links TRBV10-1 to TRBJ2-1, with TRBD2 identical over 11 bases. V trimming: 3 bases; J trimming: 10 bases; junction bases outside the gene matches: 8. This CDR3 has 15 residues. Germline assignment: CDR1 WNHNN and CDR2 SYGVQD (reference sequence). In DNA, the CDR3 is TGCGCCAGCAGTGACACTAGCGGGGGCCTAGGAGAGCAGTTCTTC. Encoded protein: CASSDTSGGLGEQFF.

This chain links TRBV7-9 with TRBJ1-2, with 8 positions matching TRBD1. V shed 7 bases, J shed 7 bases, and the junction held 8 bases outside the gene matches. The V gene's germline CDR1 is SEHNR and CDR2 FQNEAQ (reference sequence). The CDR3 spans 13 residues. This chain's CDR3 is CASTPQGAAGYTF. CDR3 sequence (DNA): TGTGCCAGCACCCCCCAGGGGGCGGCTGGCTACACCTTC.

The chain couples TRBV7-9 to TRBJ2-7; 7 nucleotides match TRBD2. Germline CDR1 and CDR2: SEHNR and FQNEAQ (reference sequence). The CDR3 has 15 amino acids. V lost 3 bases to trimming and J lost 3 bases; unmatched junction nucleotides: 8. DNA of the CDR3: TGTGCCAGCAGCTTTCCGGAGCGGGGTATCTACGAGCAGTACTTC. It translates to CASSFPERGIYEQYF.

The chain has TRBV4-1 and TRBJ2-1; TRBD2 aligns across 12 bases. From germline, CDR1 is MGHRA and CDR2 YSYEKL. Germline trimming cut 1 base from V and 3 bases from J; bases unmatched to any gene: 13. This CDR3 spans 20 amino acids. The CDR3 reads CASSQGAHLLAGGYYNEQFF. The CDR3 nucleotides are TGCGCCAGCAGCCAAGGGGCCCATCTGCTAGCGGGGGGGTACTACAATGAGCAGTTCTTC.

The chain joins TRBV7-6 to TRBJ1-1; D is unresolved. V lost 5 bases to trimming and J lost 4 bases, with 14 bases between them. Per germline, CDR1 SGHVS and CDR2 FNYEAQ. There are 14 residues in the CDR3. This chain's CDR3 is CASSRAGEGTEAFF. As DNA, the CDR3 is TGTGCCAGCAGCCGAGCGGGCGAGGGCACTGAAGCTTTCTTT.

This clone has just a few counts. This chain uses TRBV29-1 with TRBJ1-1; the D gene is possibly TRBD1 (6 bases). Germline CDR1 is SQVTM and CDR2 is ANQGSEA. The V end was cut by 5 bases, the J end by 5 bases, with 15 bases between. The CDR3 loop spans 13 amino acids. The CDR3 nucleotides read TGCAGCGTTAAACAGGGTGGTGTGACTGAAGCTTTCTTT. Amino acid sequence: CSVKQGGVTEAFF.

V usage is TRBV30 and J usage is TRBJ1-3, with TRBD1 matching 11 bases. The junction had 4 bases not matched to a gene; V was cut back by 2 bases and J by 7 bases. The V gene's germline CDR1 is GTSNPN and CDR2 SVGIG (reference sequence). The CDR3 sequence is 14 residues long. CDR3 bases: TGTGCCTGGAGTCGGACAGGGGGCTTGAACACCATATATTTT. Encoded protein: CAWSRTGGLNTIYF.

This clone was observed a handful of times. The V and J genes are TRBV2 and TRBJ1-2, with D uncertain. This CDR3 region has 14 residues. Germline values: CDR1 SNHLY, CDR2 FYNNEI. Trimming removed 11 bases from V and 2 bases from J, with 18 bases in between. The CDR3 loop is CAGEGPLENYGYTF. CDR3 nucleotides: TGTGCCGGAGAGGGTCCGCTTGAAAACTATGGCTACACCTTC.

V usage is TRBV5-4 and J usage is TRBJ1-3; TRBD1 aligns across 8 bases. Germline V gene lookup returns CDR1 SGHNT and CDR2 YYREEE (reference sequence). CDR3 length equals 17 residues. The V and J ends lost 0 bases and 4 bases, in that order; junction bases with no gene match: 9. The CDR3 reads CASSLGDRSSNGNTIYF. The CDR3 DNA is TGTGCCAGCAGCTTGGGGGACAGGTCCTCCAACGGAAACACCATATATTTT. The full variable domain, rest sourced from reference TRBV5-4 and TRBJ1-3, is ETGVTQSPTHLIKTRGQQVTLRCSSQSGHNTVSWYQQALGQGPQFIFQYYREEENGRGNFPPRFSGLQFPNYSSELNVNALELDDSALYLCASSLGDRSSNGNTIYFGEGSWLTVV.

This clone was seen only once. The genes are TRBV4-3 and TRBJ1-6, with D tentatively TRBD1 (5 bases). CDR1 is LGHNA and CDR2 is YSLEER in the germline V gene. V lost 0 bases to trimming and J lost 7 bases, with 10 bases between them. The CDR3 is made up of 15 amino acids. CDR3 sequence reads: CASSQDAGINSPLHF. In DNA form, the CDR3 reads TGCGCCAGCAGCCAAGATGCAGGGATAAATTCACCCCTCCACTTT.

This clone was detected once. The CDR3 DNA sequence: TGCAGCGTTGTGAAGGGCGGGGGCTACACCTTC. It specifies CSVVKGGGYTF. The rearrangement uses TRBV29-1 and TRBJ1-2; D is unresolved. This CDR3 has 11 residues. The germline V gene has CDR1 SQVTM and CDR2 ANQGSEA. The V and J ends lost 4 bases and 8 bases respectively, with 11 bases between them. Together with reference TRBV29-1 and TRBJ1-2, the CDR3 gives the full variable domain: SAVISQKPSRDICQRGTSLTIQCQVDSQVTMMFWYRQQPGQSLTLIATANQGSEATYESGFVIDKFPISRPNLTFSTLTVSNMSPEDSSIYLCSVVKGGGYTFGSGTRLTVV.

The chain links TRBV2 to TRBJ2-7; 9 nucleotides line up with TRBD1. The germline gives CDR1 SNHLY, CDR2 FYNNEI. Losses at the gene ends were 5 bases for V and 3 bases for J; bases not matched to a gene: 5. The CDR3 is 14 amino acids. CDR3 sequence reads: CASSRRDRDYEQYF. The DNA for the CDR3 is TGTGCCAGCAGTCGGAGGGACAGGGACTACGAGCAGTACTTC. Based on the CDR3 plus reference TRBV2 and TRBJ2-7, the full variable domain is EPEVTQTPSHQVTQMGQEVILRCVPISNHLYFYWYRQILGQKVEFLVSFYNNEISEKSEIFDDQFSVERPDGSNFTLKIRSTKLEDSAMYFCASSRRDRDYEQYFGPGTRLTVT.

This chain links TRBV7-6 with TRBJ1-3; 7 bases line up with TRBD1. J gave up 0 bases and V 3 bases, and 2 bases lay outside the gene matches. The CDR3 is made up of 15 amino acids. The germline V gene encodes CDR1 SGHVS and CDR2 FNYEAQ. The CDR3 nucleotides are TGTGCCAGCAGCTTTCCAGGGGGCTCTGGAAACACCATATATTTT. Its translation: CASSFPGGSGNTIYF.

V gene TRBV7-8 combines with J gene TRBJ1-1; no reliable D call. The V end lost 5 bases, the J end lost 5 bases, and 6 bases lay between the germline ends. Germline V gene sequence: CDR1 SGHVS, CDR2 FQNEAQ. This CDR3 has 11 residues. CDR3 in amino acids: CASSLMTEAFF. CDR3 DNA sequence: TGTGCCAGCAGCCTAATGACTGAAGCTTTCTTT.

The chain carries TRBV19 and TRBJ2-7; 7 bases are shared with TRBD2. Germline assignment: CDR1 LNHDA and CDR2 SQIVND (reference sequence). J lost 4 bases, V lost 5 bases, and 14 bases had no gene match. The length of the CDR3 is 16 residues. CDR3 bases: TGTGCCAGTAGTTCTGACCGATGGGGAGGGCCTTACGAGCAGTACTTC. Protein: CASSSDRWGGPYEQYF.

This chain links TRBV3-1 (or the pseudogene TRBV3-2) with TRBJ1-1, with a possible D match to TRBD1 (6 bases). V was clipped by 0 bases and J by 0 bases, with 14 bases between them. The CDR3 is 17 residues long. The germline V gene has CDR1 LGHDT and CDR2 YNNKEL (reference sequence). The CDR3 loop is CASSQDLPGALNTEAFF. CDR3 bases: TGTGCCAGCAGCCAAGATCTGCCAGGGGCGTTGAACACTGAAGCTTTCTTT.